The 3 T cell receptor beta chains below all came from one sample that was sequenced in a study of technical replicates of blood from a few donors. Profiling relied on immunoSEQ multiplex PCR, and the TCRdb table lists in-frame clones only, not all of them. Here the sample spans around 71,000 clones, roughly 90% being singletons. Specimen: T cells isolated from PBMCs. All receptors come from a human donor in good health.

CDR3 bases: TGTGCCAGCGACGGGTCTATGAACACTGAAGCTTTCTTT. It encodes CASDGSMNTEAFF. The chain uses TRBV28 and TRBJ1-1; no clear D. The CDR3 contains 13 residues. The V gene's germline CDR1 is MDHEN and CDR2 SYDVKM. Trimming stripped 8 bases from V and 0 bases from J, with 10 bases between.

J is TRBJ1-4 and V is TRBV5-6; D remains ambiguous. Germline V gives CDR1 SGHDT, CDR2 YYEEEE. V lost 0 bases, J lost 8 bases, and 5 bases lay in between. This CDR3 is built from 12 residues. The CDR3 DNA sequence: TGTGCCAGCAGCTTGGCTTCGGAAAAACTGTTTTTT. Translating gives CASSLASEKLFF.

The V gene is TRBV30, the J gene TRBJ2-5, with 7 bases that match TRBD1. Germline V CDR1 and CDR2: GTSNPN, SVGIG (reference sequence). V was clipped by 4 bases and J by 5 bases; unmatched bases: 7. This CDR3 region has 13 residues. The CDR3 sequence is CAWTGTDPETQYF. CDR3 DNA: TGTGCCTGGACCGGGACAGATCCGGAGACCCAGTACTTC.